The sample holds one count of the clone carrying this T cell receptor beta chain. The RNA input was 0.5 to 1 ug, and it was reverse transcribed with random hexamers. TCRdb recomputed calls from the immunoSEQ multiplex PCR reads with MiXCR, one row per CDR3 protein. The sample carries about 100,000 distinct CDR3 sequences, approximately 95% recorded once. Trimming left V 4 bases short and J 4 bases short, with 17 bases between. Germline loops: CDR1 LNHNV, CDR2 YYDKDF (reference sequence). This CDR3 has 15 residues. These data originate in a study of CD8 T cells in Susac syndrome. This TCR was recovered from a human donor with Susac syndrome. V and J are TRBV15 and TRBJ2-7; no clear D. Material: CD8+ T cells from PBMCs. The CDR3 here is CATSKDLGLGYEQYF. The DNA for the CDR3 is TGTGCCACCAGCAAGGACCTTGGATTGGGGTACGAGCAGTACTTC.